Sequencing of this T cell receptor beta chain was carried out in a study of identical twins. Concerning this clonotype: Its antigen is as yet unknown.

Trimming shortened V by 7 bases and J by 2 bases, and 6 bases separated the two germline ends. Per germline, CDR1 GTSNPN and CDR2 SVGIG (reference sequence). CDR3 size: 11 residues. Broader study findings: Cross-sectional statistical analysis, not tracking of the same donors, underpinned the conclusions. Possibly, invariant MAIT and iNKT cells partly confounded zero-insertion analyses. Where beta out-of-frame sequences were concerned, excess twin sharing was weaker.

Each CDR3 protein gets one entry after TCRdb re-called the 5' RACE reads with MiXCR. The table shows 1.5 million or so distinct CDR3 sequences, with around a third occurring only once. Sequencing used cord blood. This chain uses TRBV30 with TRBJ2-1; D may be TRBD2 (6 bases). This clonotype was obtained from a newborn girl in good health. CDR3 in amino acids: CALAAYNEQFF. The CDR3 DNA is TGTGCCTTAGCGGCCTACAATGAGCAGTTCTTC.